These 25 T cell receptor beta chains came from one sample sequenced in a study of T cell responses to AZD1222 COVID-19 vaccine. The assay was immunoSEQ multiplex PCR, and TCRdb's table has in-frame clones only and misses some. The table includes around 58,000 clones, around 83% detected once. The sample was peripheral blood, taken on day 0 of AZD1222 vaccination. The source is an adult in good health.

J is TRBJ2-1 and V is TRBV2; 8 nucleotides align to TRBD2. The CDR3 covers 13 residues. Losses at the gene ends were 6 bases for V and 6 bases for J; bases not matched to a gene: 4. CDR1 SNHLY and CDR2 FYNNEI come from the germline V gene. CDR3 region: CASSGTRLNEQFF. For the CDR3, the DNA is TGTGCCAGCAGCGGGACTAGACTCAATGAGCAGTTCTTC.

The V call is TRBV27, the J call TRBJ2-5; the D gene could be TRBD1 or TRBD2 (5 bases each). This CDR3 region has 14 residues. Germline V gene sequence: CDR1 MNHEY, CDR2 SMNVEV (reference sequence). With 3 bases removed from V and 5 bases from J, the gap between germline ends came to 13 bases. The CDR3 loop is CASSFRRGGETQYF. Written as DNA, the CDR3 is TGTGCCAGCAGTTTTAGACGGGGCGGGGAGACCCAGTACTTC.

The gene calls are TRBV6-5 and TRBJ1-1; D call uncertain. This CDR3 is built from 13 residues. Trimming left V 2 bases short and J 2 bases short, with 6 bases between. Germline CDR1 MNHEY, CDR2 SVGAGI. CDR3 region: CASSYGPNTEAFF. CDR3 bases: TGTGCCAGCAGTTACGGCCCCAACACTGAAGCTTTCTTT.

The chain uses TRBV6-1 and TRBJ2-7; no clear D. The CDR3 is 13 residues long. From germline, CDR1 is MNHNS and CDR2 SASEGT. The V end was cut by 0 bases, the J end by 3 bases, with 6 bases between. The DNA of the CDR3 is TGTGCCAGCAGTGAAGCTTGGATCTACGAGCAGTACTTC. Translating gives CASSEAWIYEQYF.

The V call is TRBV9, the J call TRBJ2-3; D unclear. This CDR3 comprises 12 residues. Germline V CDR1 and CDR2: SGDLS, YYNGEE. Trimming stripped 4 bases from V and 6 bases from J, with 9 bases between. The CDR3 DNA sequence: TGTGCCAGCAGCCCCCAGGTCGATACGCAGTATTTT. It codes for CASSPQVDTQYF.

This clone has only a few counts. The chain employs TRBV27 and TRBJ2-7; D possibly corresponds to TRBD2 (6 bases). This CDR3 comprises 12 residues. The germline V and J ends were trimmed by 8 bases and 3 bases, with 11 bases remaining between them. Germline V gene sequence: CDR1 MNHEY, CDR2 SMNVEV (reference sequence). The CDR3 coding sequence is TGTGCCAGCGGAGGGAACAACTACGAGCAGTACTTC. Encoded protein: CASGGNNYEQYF.

The V gene is TRBV5-6, the J gene TRBJ1-2; 7 nucleotides agree with TRBD1. This CDR3 has 17 amino acids. Germline values: CDR1 SGHDT, CDR2 YYEEEE. The V and J ends lost 1 base and 4 bases, in that order; junction bases with no gene match: 13. The CDR3 spells CASSLTTNRGNIYGYTF. CDR3 DNA sequence: TGTGCCAGCAGCTTGACGACCAACAGGGGAAACATCTATGGCTACACCTTC.

The CDR3 is CASSPLAAGVPNSPLHF. The CDR3 DNA reads TGTGCCAGCAGCCCCCTAGCTGCCGGGGTACCTAATTCACCCCTCCACTTT. V is TRBV9 and J is TRBJ1-6; D is undetermined. V lost 4 bases to trimming and J lost 6 bases, with 20 bases between them. This CDR3 region has 17 residues. Germline V gene data show CDR1 as SGDLS and CDR2 as YYNGEE.

The chain combines TRBV14 with TRBJ1-2; D remains ambiguous. V dropped 4 bases and J dropped 2 bases, with 8 bases sitting between them. Germline lookup yields CDR1 SGHDN and CDR2 FVKESK. The CDR3 is 13 residues long. CDR3 nucleotide sequence: TGTGCCAGCAGCCGGACGATCAACTATGGCTACACCTTC. Encoded protein: CASSRTINYGYTF.

The chain recombines TRBV15 with TRBJ1-2, with 9 bases identical to TRBD1. Germline assignment: CDR1 LNHNV and CDR2 YYDKDF (reference sequence). The CDR3 is 16 residues long. V trimming: 0 bases; J trimming: 4 bases; junction bases outside the gene matches: 6. CDR3 coding DNA: TGTGCCACCAGCAGAGATAGAGGGACAGGGATCTATGGCTACACCTTC. This encodes CATSRDRGTGIYGYTF.

The rearrangement uses TRBV29-1 and TRBJ1-4, with 8 positions matching TRBD1. V lost 4 bases, J lost 8 bases, and 6 bases stayed unmatched. Germline V gene lookup returns CDR1 SQVTM and CDR2 ANQGSEA. The CDR3 is 13 amino acids. Written as DNA, the CDR3 is TGCAGCGTTGGTGACAGGGGAGGGGAAAAACTGTTTTTT. Its protein is CSVGDRGGEKLFF.

This clone was observed a few times. The rearrangement links TRBV3-1 (or the pseudogene TRBV3-2) to TRBJ1-3; D perhaps matches TRBD1 (5 bases). Germline V gene lookup returns CDR1 LGHDT and CDR2 YNNKEL (reference sequence). The CDR3 covers 14 residues. Trimming removed 4 bases at V and 3 bases at J, with 10 bases between. The CDR3 here is CASSRPGGGNTIYF. CDR3 coding DNA: TGTGCCAGCAGCCGCCCCGGGGGTGGAAACACCATATATTTT.

The rearrangement uses TRBV5-1 and TRBJ1-1, with D uncertain. The germline V and J ends were trimmed by 4 bases and 1 base, with 8 bases remaining between them. This CDR3 is 13 amino acids long. Germline CDR1 SGHRS, CDR2 YFSETQ. As DNA, the CDR3 is TGCGCCAGCAGCGTACAGTCGAACACTGAAGCTTTCTTT. Translated, it gives CASSVQSNTEAFF.

The chain employs TRBV7-2 and TRBJ1-1; the match to TRBD1 covers 11 bases. This CDR3 has 16 amino acids. Germline lookup yields CDR1 SGHTA and CDR2 FQGNSA. J gave up 8 bases and V 5 bases, and 13 bases lay outside the gene matches. The CDR3 DNA follows: TGTGCCAGCAGCACTGGACAGGGGGCCGGGGTAGCGGAAGCTTTCTTT. Protein sequence: CASSTGQGAGVAEAFF.

This clone was counted a single time. The CDR3 reads CASSYSSSGAYEQYV. DNA for the CDR3: TGTGCCAGCAGTTACTCCTCCTCCGGGGCCTACGAGCAGTACGTC. The genes are TRBV6-5 and TRBJ2-7; a possible D gene is TRBD2 (5 bases). Trimming left V 0 bases short and J 2 bases short, with 11 bases between. This CDR3 comprises 15 residues. Germline assignment: CDR1 MNHEY and CDR2 SVGAGI.

This chain joins TRBV19 and TRBJ1-5; the D gene is possibly TRBD1 (6 bases). Germline-derived CDR1 and CDR2 are LNHDA and SQIVND (reference sequence). CDR3 length equals 15 residues. V lost 5 bases to trimming and J lost 4 bases, with 15 bases between them. CDR3 nucleotide sequence: TGTGCCAGTAGTTGGGGAACAGGGCCGAATCAGCCCCAGCATTTT. Its protein is CASSWGTGPNQPQHF.

The chain employs TRBV5-1 and TRBJ1-1, with D unclear. The CDR3 runs to 12 residues. Trimming took 5 bases from V and 4 from J, leaving 9 bases between them. Germline loops: CDR1 SGHRS, CDR2 YFSETQ. The CDR3 region is CASRDLLTEAFF. DNA of the CDR3: TGCGCCAGCAGAGACCTTCTCACTGAAGCTTTCTTT.

The genes are TRBV6-5 and TRBJ1-6; TRBD1 might be the D (6 bases). The CDR3 has 15 amino acids. Trimming left V 4 bases short and J 7 bases short, with 14 bases between. Germline CDR1 reads MNHEY; CDR2 reads SVGAGI. The CDR3 DNA is TGTGCCAGCAGTTTACAGGGTTACGAAAATTCACCCCTCCACTTT. It encodes CASSLQGYENSPLHF.

This clone was detected only once. The CDR3 loop is CATSRGQGAPDTEAFF. The CDR3 bases are TGTGCCACCAGCCGGGGACAGGGGGCGCCGGACACTGAAGCTTTCTTT. The chain combines TRBV15 with TRBJ1-1; 12 bases are a match to TRBD1. This CDR3 region has 16 residues. V was clipped by 5 bases and J by 3 bases; unmatched bases: 7. Germline-derived CDR1 and CDR2 are LNHNV and YYDKDF (reference sequence).

The rearrangement links TRBV4-3 to TRBJ1-2; 7 nucleotides agree with TRBD1. The CDR3 is 14 amino acids. Per the germline V gene, CDR1 is LGHNA and CDR2 is YSLEER. The trim removed 3 bases at V and 4 bases at J, leaving 5 bases unmatched. DNA of the CDR3: TGCGCCAGCAGCCAGCCGGGACAGTTCTATGGCTACACCTTC. Amino acids: CASSQPGQFYGYTF.

This clone was detected only once. The chain uses TRBV11-2 and TRBJ2-1; 8 nucleotides match TRBD1. The V segment lost 5 bases and the J segment 10 bases; nucleotides outside the gene matches: 13. This CDR3 is built from 15 residues. Germline V lookup: CDR1 SGHAT, CDR2 FQNNGV. This chain's CDR3 is CASSPGFQGAQEQFF. CDR3 bases: TGTGCCAGCAGCCCCGGTTTTCAGGGGGCCCAGGAGCAGTTCTTC.

A single count supports this clone. V is TRBV6-5 and J is TRBJ2-7; 13 bases match TRBD2. V lost 7 bases, J lost 7 bases, and 7 bases stayed unmatched. The germline gives CDR1 MNHEY, CDR2 SVGAGI. The length of the CDR3 is 14 residues. The CDR3 nucleotides read TGTGCCAGCAAGAGGACTAGCGGGAGTGTTGAGCAGTACTTC. Its translation: CASKRTSGSVEQYF.

The V and J genes are TRBV25-1 and TRBJ1-1; D is undetermined. The CDR3 runs 14 residues. V shed 1 base and J shed 6 bases, with 12 bases lying between them. Germline CDR1 reads MGHDK; CDR2 reads SYGVNS. Here the CDR3 reads CASSELSRTAEAFF. As DNA, the CDR3 is TGTGCCAGCAGTGAATTGTCCAGGACGGCTGAAGCTTTCTTT.

J is TRBJ1-2 and V is TRBV19; a possible D gene is TRBD1 (6 bases). Trimming shortened V by 2 bases and J by 3 bases, and 10 bases separated the two germline ends. Germline V gene data show CDR1 as LNHDA and CDR2 as SQIVND (reference sequence). The CDR3 runs 14 residues. The CDR3 bases are TGTGCCAGTAGTATAAACAGGGACGACTATGGCTACACCTTC. It specifies CASSINRDDYGYTF.

The V call is TRBV2, the J call TRBJ2-4, with TRBD1 matching over 11 bases. The CDR3 length is 16 residues. CDR1 is SNHLY, CDR2 FYNNEI, per germline. With 6 bases clipped from V and 8 bases from J, the junction kept 12 bases outside the gene matches. CDR3 sequence (DNA): TGTGCCAGCAGCCACGGACAGGGGGCGGAGAGGGACATTCAGTACTTC. Amino acid sequence: CASSHGQGAERDIQYF.